A single sample is the source of the 27 T cell receptor beta chains below, sequenced in a study of monozygotic twins with cystic fibrosis. The method was immunoSEQ multiplex PCR; TCRdb's version includes in-frame clones alone and lacks a portion of them. Of 30,000 to 35,000 clones in the sample, around 65% were seen once. The sequenced sample was blood. Receptors originate from a girl aged 10 to 17 with cystic fibrosis.

This sequence joins TRBV28 and TRBJ1-2, with no clear D. This CDR3 is built from 14 residues. Deletions cut 5 bases from V and 4 bases from J, with 14 bases between. CDR1 and CDR2 (germline): MDHEN, SYDVKM. The CDR3: CASSPTTRPYGYTF. The DNA for the CDR3 is TGTGCCAGCAGTCCAACGACACGGCCCTATGGCTACACCTTC.

This chain links TRBV5-1 with TRBJ2-1; 14 bases match TRBD2. The V gene's germline CDR1 is SGHRS and CDR2 YFSETQ. J was trimmed by 0 bases and V by 5 bases; bases with no gene match: 16. The CDR3 totals 21 residues. Here the CDR3 DNA reads TGCGCCAGCAGTCGAAATGGTCCGGGACTAGCGGGAGATAGCTCCTACAATGAGCAGTTCTTC. It codes for CASSRNGPGLAGDSSYNEQFF. Variable domain in full (rest from reference TRBV5-1 and TRBJ2-1): KAGVTQTPRYLIKTRGQQVTLSCSPISGHRSVSWYQQTPGQGLQFLFEYFSETQRNKGNFPGRFSGRQFSNSRSEMNVSTLELGDSALYLCASSRNGPGLAGDSSYNEQFFGPGTRLTVL.

Only a few counts were recorded for this clone. The chain recombines TRBV10-3 with TRBJ1-5; TRBD1 might be the D (5 bases). CDR1 and CDR2 (germline): ENHRY, SYGVKD. CDR3 length: 14 amino acids. V lost 4 bases, J lost 3 bases, and 10 bases lay in between. Here the CDR3 reads CAISGLGVNQPQHF. The DNA of the CDR3 is TGTGCCATCAGTGGTTTAGGGGTCAATCAGCCCCAGCATTTT.

V gene TRBV27 combines with J gene TRBJ2-7; a possible D gene is TRBD2 (6 bases). The CDR3 has 16 amino acids. CDR1 and CDR2 (germline): MNHEY, SMNVEV (reference sequence). V gave up 8 bases and J gave up 5 bases, with 25 bases separating them. This CDR3 is CASLPFGVGGSHEQYF. CDR3 in DNA: TGTGCCAGCCTCCCCTTTGGAGTGGGAGGTTCCCACGAGCAGTACTTC.

The V and J genes are TRBV5-6 and TRBJ1-5; no reliable D call. Germline V gives CDR1 SGHDT, CDR2 YYEEEE. Trimming removed 3 bases from V and 2 bases from J, with 18 bases in between. The CDR3 totals 17 residues. The CDR3 protein is CASSSSRRVVGNQPQHF. CDR3 nucleotide sequence: TGTGCCAGCAGCTCGTCCCGTCGGGTGGTCGGCAATCAGCCCCAGCATTTT. Full variable domain (outside the CDR3, taken from reference TRBV5-6 and TRBJ1-5): DAGVTQSPTHLIKTRGQQVTLRCSPKSGHDTVSWYQQALGQGPQFIFQYYEEEERQRGNFPDRFSGHQFPNYSSELNVNALLLGDSALYLCASSSSRRVVGNQPQHFGDGTRLSIL.

This clone was observed a few times. The chain is built from TRBV19 and TRBJ1-2; D perhaps matches TRBD1 (6 bases). Germline CDR1 is LNHDA and CDR2 is SQIVND (reference sequence). CDR3 length: 14 residues. V shed 5 bases and J shed 0 bases, with 10 bases lying between them. CDR3: CASSRGQTNYGYTF. In DNA, the CDR3 is TGTGCCAGTAGTCGCGGACAGACTAACTATGGCTACACCTTC. Supplemented by reference TRBV19 and TRBJ1-2, the full variable domain reads DGGITQSPKYLFRKEGQNVTLSCEQNLNHDAMYWYRQDPGQGLRLIYYSQIVNDFQKGDIAEGYSVSREKKESFPLTVTSAQKNPTAFYLCASSRGQTNYGYTFGSGTRLTVV.

The chain carries TRBV2 and TRBJ2-7, with 12 bases identical to TRBD2. This CDR3 spans 15 amino acids. V lost 6 bases, J lost 2 bases, and 5 bases stayed unmatched. Germline V lookup: CDR1 SNHLY, CDR2 FYNNEI. The CDR3 spells CASSGSSGRAYEQYF. For the CDR3, the DNA is TGTGCCAGCAGCGGATCTAGCGGGAGGGCCTACGAGCAGTACTTC. Complete variable domain (other parts from reference TRBV2 and TRBJ2-7): EPEVTQTPSHQVTQMGQEVILRCVPISNHLYFYWYRQILGQKVEFLVSFYNNEISEKSEIFDDQFSVERPDGSNFTLKIRSTKLEDSAMYFCASSGSSGRAYEQYFGPGTRLTVT.

V gene TRBV5-4 combines with J gene TRBJ2-7; D is perhaps TRBD1 (6 bases). Trimming left V 0 bases short and J 4 bases short, with 8 bases between. Germline values: CDR1 SGHNT, CDR2 YYREEE (reference sequence). The CDR3 totals 13 residues. The CDR3 protein is CASSLDRVYEQYV. CDR3 coding DNA: TGTGCCAGCAGCTTGGACAGGGTTTACGAGCAGTACGTC.

This chain links TRBV5-6 with TRBJ2-5; unclear D gene. Germline CDR1 and CDR2: SGHDT and YYEEEE. CDR3 length: 13 residues. V was clipped by 1 base and J by 5 bases, with 9 bases between them. Here the CDR3 reads CASSLYPEETQYF. The CDR3 DNA sequence: TGTGCCAGCAGCTTGTACCCAGAGGAGACCCAGTACTTC.

The chain couples TRBV29-1 to TRBJ2-2, with 7 nucleotides matching TRBD2. This CDR3 is built from 14 residues. Per germline, CDR1 SQVTM and CDR2 ANQGSEA. The J segment lost 4 bases and the V segment lost 7 bases, leaving 9 bases of the junction unmatched. The CDR3 DNA follows: TGCAGCGGAGGAGGCGGGACTACCACCGGGGAGCTGTTTTTT. Its translation is CSGGGGTTTGELFF.

The chain couples TRBV6-5 to TRBJ2-6, with a possible D match to TRBD1 (6 bases). Germline values: CDR1 MNHEY, CDR2 SVGAGI. The V end was cut by 10 bases, the J end by 1 base, with 14 bases between. The CDR3 loop spans 15 amino acids. DNA for the CDR3: TGTGCCACAGGGGTTAAATGGTCTGGGGCCAACGTCCTGACTTTC. Its protein product is CATGVKWSGANVLTF.

The count of this clone is one. This rearrangement joins TRBV5-1 to TRBJ2-7; D not resolved. Germline V gives CDR1 SGHRS, CDR2 YFSETQ. The V end was cut by 5 bases, the J end by 6 bases, with 21 bases between. There are 15 residues in the CDR3. The CDR3 spells CASSSGIGYRSEQYF. The DNA of the CDR3 is TGCGCCAGCAGTAGTGGGATAGGGTATCGGAGCGAGCAGTACTTC.

The V call is TRBV27, the J call TRBJ2-2; tentative D call: TRBD2 (6 bases). Trimming left V 3 bases short and J 6 bases short, with 14 bases between. The CDR3 covers 15 residues. Germline V gene data show CDR1 as MNHEY and CDR2 as SMNVEV (reference sequence). This CDR3 reads CASSFSPGGAGELFF. The CDR3 region has the DNA TGTGCCAGCAGTTTTTCCCCCGGGGGAGCCGGGGAGCTGTTTTTT.

This clone was picked up a small number of times. The V gene is TRBV15, the J gene TRBJ1-1; D gene unclear. Trimming stripped 0 bases from V and 8 bases from J, with 7 bases between. This CDR3 contains 12 residues. Germline CDR1 is LNHNV and CDR2 is YYDKDF (reference sequence). The CDR3 loop is CATSRDSREAFF. The CDR3 DNA follows: TGTGCCACCAGCAGAGATTCAAGGGAAGCTTTCTTT.

The chain has TRBV14 and TRBJ2-1; 8 bases line up with TRBD2. The V segment lost 1 base and the J segment 1 base; nucleotides outside the gene matches: 12. This CDR3 spans 19 amino acids. Germline CDR1 SGHDN, CDR2 FVKESK. The CDR3 nucleotides are TGTGCCAGCAGCCAAGGGACAGTCACCGGGACTAGATCCTACAATGAGCAGTTCTTC. It encodes CASSQGTVTGTRSYNEQFF.

This clone was seen a handful of times. Written as DNA, the CDR3 is TGTGCCAGCAGCAAGACAGCTAACTATGGCTACACCTTC. Amino acids: CASSKTANYGYTF. The V gene is TRBV27, the J gene TRBJ1-2; a possible D gene is TRBD1 (5 bases). The CDR3 consists of 13 residues. V gave up 6 bases and J gave up 0 bases, with 8 bases separating them. Germline values: CDR1 MNHEY, CDR2 SMNVEV (reference sequence).

The chain combines TRBV6-9 with TRBJ2-1, with 9 bases matching TRBD2. This CDR3 has 13 residues. CDR1 and CDR2 (germline): MNHGY, SVAAGI. V shed 7 bases, J shed 7 bases, and the junction held 5 bases outside the gene matches. As DNA, the CDR3 is TGTGCCAGCACCCAGCGGGGGGAGAATGAGCAGTTCTTC. Protein: CASTQRGENEQFF.

The rearrangement uses TRBV11-2 and TRBJ2-5, with 11 bases matching TRBD2. V lost 5 bases and J lost 2; bases outside the gene matches: 4. The CDR3 has 15 amino acids. Germline CDR1 and CDR2: SGHAT and FQNNGV. The CDR3 region is CASSQRLAGQETQYF. Here the CDR3 DNA reads TGTGCCAGCAGCCAAAGACTAGCGGGGCAAGAGACCCAGTACTTC. Together with reference TRBV11-2 and TRBJ2-5, the CDR3 gives the full variable domain: EAGVAQSPRYKIIEKRQSVAFWCNPISGHATLYWYQQILGQGPKLLIQFQNNGVVDDSQLPKDRFSAERLKGVDSTLKIQPAKLEDSAVYLCASSQRLAGQETQYFGPGTRLLVL.

This chain connects TRBV5-1 to TRBJ2-3, with 9 bases fitting TRBD2. Trimming at V came to 2 bases and at J to 5 bases, leaving 3 bases not matched to a gene. The germline gives CDR1 SGHRS, CDR2 YFSETQ. The CDR3 sequence is 14 residues long. The CDR3 nucleotides read TGCGCCAGCAGCTTTAGCGGGAGAGGAGATACGCAGTATTTT. Its protein is CASSFSGRGDTQYF.

The chain joins TRBV13 to TRBJ2-7; D is ambiguous. The germline CDR1 and CDR2 sequences are PRHDT and FYEKMQ (reference sequence). The CDR3 length is 15 residues. V dropped 0 bases and J dropped 3 bases, with 12 bases sitting between them. As DNA, the CDR3 is TGTGCCAGCAGCTTAGGCCGTTTACCCTTCTACGAGCAGTACTTC. This sequence encodes CASSLGRLPFYEQYF. The entire variable domain, with the rest obtained from reference TRBV13 and TRBJ2-7, is as follows: AAGVIQSPRHLIKEKRETATLKCYPIPRHDTVYWYQQGPGQDPQFLISFYEKMQSDKGSIPDRFSAQQFSDYHSELNMSSLELGDSALYFCASSLGRLPFYEQYFGPGTRLTVT.

The CDR3 protein is CAWSIAGALSGANVLTF. CDR3 DNA sequence: TGTGCCTGGAGTATCGCAGGGGCCCTCTCTGGGGCCAACGTCCTGACTTTC. The chain links TRBV30 to TRBJ2-6; D may be TRBD1 (6 bases). Deletions cut 2 bases from V and 0 bases from J, with 14 bases between. This CDR3 spans 17 amino acids. CDR1 and CDR2 (germline): GTSNPN, SVGIG (reference sequence).

The gene calls are TRBV7-2 and TRBJ2-7, with D tentatively TRBD2 (6 bases). The CDR3 is made up of 15 amino acids. The V end lost 2 bases, the J end lost 6 bases, and 17 bases lay between the germline ends. Germline loops: CDR1 SGHTA, CDR2 FQGNSA. CDR3 sequence (DNA): TGTGCCAGCAGCTTAAGGCGGGGTGAGGCGGGCGAGCAGTACTTC. Amino acids: CASSLRRGEAGEQYF.

This clone was seen only a few times. This sequence joins TRBV5-1 and TRBJ2-1, with TRBD1 matching over 8 bases. Germline lookup yields CDR1 SGHRS and CDR2 YFSETQ. J lost 6 bases, V lost 0 bases, and 2 bases had no gene match. The CDR3 sequence is 14 residues long. The CDR3 DNA reads as TGCGCCAGCAGCTTGGGACAGGGGTCCAATGAGCAGTTCTTC. Its translation: CASSLGQGSNEQFF. Full variable domain (rest looked up from reference TRBV5-1 and TRBJ2-1): KAGVTQTPRYLIKTRGQQVTLSCSPISGHRSVSWYQQTPGQGLQFLFEYFSETQRNKGNFPGRFSGRQFSNSRSEMNVSTLELGDSALYLCASSLGQGSNEQFFGPGTRLTVL.

The chain combines TRBV30 with TRBJ1-5, with TRBD1 matching 7 bases. Germline V gives CDR1 GTSNPN, CDR2 SVGIG (reference sequence). This CDR3 spans 15 amino acids. V dropped 2 bases and J dropped 7; count of bases not matched to a gene: 11. The CDR3 DNA sequence: TGTGCCTGGAGTTCTCTGGGACAGATGAGACAGCCCCAGCATTTT. This gives the protein CAWSSLGQMRQPQHF.

This clone turned up a few times. The chain uses TRBV4-1 and TRBJ2-1; tentative D call: TRBD2 (6 bases). CDR1 and CDR2 (germline): MGHRA, YSYEKL. The CDR3 has 17 residues. V was cut by 3 bases and J by 8 bases, with 23 bases left in between. For the CDR3, the DNA is TGCGCCAGCAGCCAGGCCCAAGGAGGGCGGATGGAAGATGAGCAGTTCTTC. It codes for CASSQAQGGRMEDEQFF.

The sample holds one count of this clone. The genes are TRBV5-6 and TRBJ2-7; 10 bases agree with TRBD2. The CDR3 length is 18 residues. Looked up from germline, CDR1 is SGHDT and CDR2 is YYEEEE. J was trimmed by 1 base and V by 7 bases; bases with no gene match: 17. The CDR3 coding sequence is TGTGCCAGCGGGCGAGGGGGGCTAGCGGGAGAGGGGTCCTACGAGCAGTACTTC. It encodes CASGRGGLAGEGSYEQYF.

V usage is TRBV6-1 and J usage is TRBJ2-3, with D tentatively TRBD2 (5 bases). The CDR3 loop spans 16 amino acids. Germline V lookup: CDR1 MNHNS, CDR2 SASEGT. The V gene lost 4 bases and the J gene lost 2 bases, with 16 bases spanning the gap. The chain's CDR3 is CASSAPTSGYTDTQYF. CDR3 coding DNA: TGTGCCAGCAGTGCCCCTACGAGCGGTTACACAGATACGCAGTATTTT.